A single sample is the source of the 25 T cell receptor beta chains below, sequenced in a study of blood T cells in healthy people across ages (dated by TCRdb to 2013 to 2016). The library was produced with 5' RACE. Sequencer: Illumina HiSeq 2500. The second PCR ran for roughly 7 to 11 cycles and used a J-beta primer mix along with a sample-barcoded 5' primer. TCRdb ran its own pipeline on the public reads, namely fastp trimming at Q25 and MiXCR clone calling, and kept in-frame beta chains. Each entry is one CDR3 protein sequence, shown with its most common DNA and genes. For this sample the table gives over 750,000 distinct CDR3 sequences, of which 20% to 25% were detected only once. The ten largest clones capture roughly 9% of the sample. The same sample was also used in a study of T cells of mothers and their children.

Material for sequencing was blood. These receptors all come from a boy aged 5-17 years in good health.

A few counts support this clonotype. This chain joins TRBV9 and TRBJ2-7; the D is unclear. The CDR3 is 16 residues long. Trimming removed 4 bases from V and 0 bases from J, with 17 bases in between. Germline V gives CDR1 SGDLS, CDR2 YYNGEE. The CDR3 loop reads CASSTSGLPNSYEQYF. The CDR3 nucleotides are TGTGCCAGCAGCACCAGTGGGCTTCCCAACTCCTACGAGCAGTACTTC.

The chain combines TRBV5-1 with TRBJ2-5; a weak D match, TRBD2 (5 bases). The DNA end is a closer match to TRBJ2-1, so the J assignment may be wrong. Germline CDR1 and CDR2: SGHRS and YFSETQ. The CDR3 length is 16 residues. The CDR3 region has the DNA TGCGCCAGCAGCTCACACCCCGGGGAAGTGGCTGGTGAGCAGTTCTTC. As protein: CASSSHPGEVAGEQFF.

V usage is TRBV5-1 and J usage is TRBJ2-1; 8 bases map to TRBD1. The ends lost 7 bases at V and 4 bases at J; junction bases unmatched: 7. Germline assignment: CDR1 SGHRS and CDR2 YFSETQ. The CDR3 totals 14 residues. CDR3 amino acids: CASRGQGQYNEQFF. The CDR3 nucleotides are TGCGCCAGCCGAGGACAGGGTCAGTACAATGAGCAGTTCTTC.

In the case of this clonotype: Sequence at one end of the junction differs from germline and may be a read error. V and J are TRBV20-1 and TRBJ1-6; TRBD1 is a possible D gene (6 bases). This CDR3 comprises 19 residues. CDR1 is DFQATT, CDR2 SNEGSKA, per germline (reference sequence). The CDR3 spells CSARDLGQNKASYNSLLHF. In DNA, the CDR3 is TGCAGTGCTAGAGATTTAGGACAGAATAAGGCCTCCTATAATTCACTCCTCCACTTT.

The CDR3 here is CATKADPYNEQFF. CDR3 nucleotide sequence: TGTGCCACCAAGGCGGATCCCTACAATGAGCAGTTCTTC. V and J are TRBV24-1 and TRBJ2-1; D unresolved. This CDR3 has 13 residues. Germline V gene sequence: CDR1 KGHDR, CDR2 SFDVKD. Trimming pared 8 bases from V and 2 bases from J, leaving 9 bases between.

The chain joins TRBV5-1 to TRBJ2-1; 10 positions match TRBD2. There are 14 residues in the CDR3. Germline CDR1 and CDR2: SGHRS and YFSETQ. The ends lost 4 bases at V and 10 bases at J; junction bases unmatched: 8. The CDR3 loop reads CASSMSGGAREQFF. CDR3 DNA: TGCGCCAGCAGCATGAGCGGGGGGGCTCGGGAGCAGTTCTTC.

This clonotype came up a few times. CDR3 region: CASSPLRTTTEQYF. The CDR3 coding sequence is TGTGCCAGCAGTCCGCTACGTACTACTACCGAGCAGTACTTC. This sequence joins TRBV27 and TRBJ2-7; D is uncertain. Germline V gene data show CDR1 as MNHEY and CDR2 as SMNVEV (reference sequence). Trimming took 5 bases from V and 6 from J, leaving 17 bases between them. The CDR3 is 14 residues long.

This clonotype was picked up a small number of times. For the CDR3, the DNA is TGCAGTGCTAGCCCCCCAGGGGCCTATTACGAGCAGTACTTC. Translated, it gives CSASPPGAYYEQYF. This chain links TRBV20-1 with TRBJ2-7; D possibly corresponds to TRBD1 (6 bases). CDR3 length equals 14 residues. Per the germline V gene, CDR1 is DFQATT and CDR2 is SNEGSKA (reference sequence). V dropped 3 bases and J dropped 4 bases, with 16 bases sitting between them.

This clonotype was seen a few times. The CDR3 region is CASSPVLETYEQYF. The CDR3 coding sequence is TGCGCCAGCAGCCCCGTTCTGGAGACCTACGAGCAGTACTTC. The rearrangement uses TRBV4-1 and TRBJ2-7, with D uncertain. Germline CDR1 reads MGHRA; CDR2 reads YSYEKL. Trimming took 4 bases from V and 2 from J, leaving 12 bases between them. The CDR3 spans 14 residues.

The CDR3 DNA reads as TGTGCCAGCAGTTACGGGGCAGGCCCTTCACCCCTCCACTTT. As protein: CASSYGAGPSPLHF. V and J are TRBV6-5 and TRBJ1-6; a possible D gene is TRBD1 (5 bases). The CDR3 length is 14 residues. The germline CDR1 and CDR2 sequences are MNHEY and SVGAGI. V lost 2 bases to trimming and J lost 9 bases, with 11 bases between them.

The rearrangement uses TRBV20-1 and TRBJ2-4; 9 bases align to TRBD2. The length of the CDR3 is 14 residues. Germline-derived CDR1 and CDR2 are DFQATT and SNEGSKA (reference sequence). The trim removed 3 bases at V and 3 bases at J, leaving 3 bases unmatched. CDR3 protein: CSASPSGDKNIQYF. In DNA form, the CDR3 reads TGCAGTGCTAGTCCTAGCGGGGACAAAAACATTCAGTACTTC.

The chain uses TRBV7-9 and TRBJ1-1, with 7 bases matching TRBD1. The CDR3 extends over 14 amino acids. Germline loops: CDR1 SEHNR, CDR2 FQNEAQ (reference sequence). J was trimmed by 3 bases and V by 5 bases; bases with no gene match: 6. Here the CDR3 reads CASSPQGVYTEAFF. The CDR3 nucleotides read TGTGCCAGCAGCCCCCAGGGGGTGTACACTGAAGCTTTCTTT.

This clonotype has just a few counts. The chain has TRBV10-1 and TRBJ1-1, with D possibly being TRBD1 (5 bases). V lost 4 bases and J 1 base, leaving 7 bases between the germline ends. Per the germline V gene, CDR1 is WNHNN and CDR2 is SYGVQD (reference sequence). The CDR3 contains 13 residues. This CDR3 reads CASSAGANTEAFF. CDR3 bases: TGCGCCAGCAGTGCCGGGGCGAACACTGAAGCTTTCTTT.

This clonotype has a handful of counts. The rearrangement uses TRBV20-1 and TRBJ2-3, with D unclear. Between the trimmed V and J ends, which lost 0 bases and 2 bases, there was a span of 12 bases. CDR1 is DFQATT, CDR2 SNEGSKA, per germline (reference sequence). This CDR3 region has 15 residues. The DNA for the CDR3 is TGCAGTGCTAGAGATCCTGAACCAACCACAGATACGCAGTATTTT. It codes for CSARDPEPTTDTQYF.

V and J are TRBV6-5 and TRBJ2-6; D call uncertain. The CDR3 loop spans 18 amino acids. Germline assignment: CDR1 MNHEY and CDR2 SVGAGI. The V and J ends lost 0 bases and 0 bases respectively, with 12 bases between them. As DNA, the CDR3 is TGTGCCAGCAGTTACTCGAACTCTGACTTCTCTGGGGCCAACGTCCTGACTTTC. Its protein product is CASSYSNSDFSGANVLTF.

This clonotype was seen a few times. This sequence joins TRBV12-3 or TRBV12-4 and TRBJ2-4; 7 bases agree with TRBD1. This CDR3 contains 14 residues. V gave up 5 bases and J gave up 4 bases; unmatched junction bases: 5. The CDR3 protein is CASSQGTEKNIQYF. As DNA, the CDR3 is TGTGCCAGCAGTCAAGGGACAGAAAAAAACATTCAGTACTTC.

CDR3 coding DNA: TGTGCCAGCAGTTACCTGGACCTCAGGGATTCACCCCTCCACTTT. Translation gives CASSYLDLRDSPLHF. V is TRBV6-5 and J is TRBJ1-6, with a tentative D call TRBD1 (5 bases). Germline V gene data show CDR1 as MNHEY and CDR2 as SVGAGI. This CDR3 spans 15 amino acids. V lost 2 bases to trimming and J lost 8 bases, with 13 bases between them.

The chain joins TRBV7-9 to TRBJ2-3; TRBD2 aligns across 11 bases. Losses at the gene ends were 5 bases for V and 6 bases for J; bases not matched to a gene: 10. CDR3 length: 16 amino acids. Germline assignment: CDR1 SEHNR and CDR2 FQNEAQ (reference sequence). DNA of the CDR3: TGTGCCAGCAGCCACACGACTAGCGGGGACCCGGATACGCAGTATTTT. It encodes CASSHTTSGDPDTQYF.

This clonotype was seen a few times. This chain's CDR3 is CATSGAGLNEQFF. CDR3 DNA sequence: TGTGCCACCAGTGGAGCGGGCCTAAATGAGCAGTTCTTC. The chain has TRBV24-1 and TRBJ2-1; tentative D call: TRBD2 (6 bases). Between the trimmed V and J ends, which lost 5 bases and 7 bases, there was a span of 11 bases. CDR1 is KGHDR and CDR2 is SFDVKD in the germline V gene. The CDR3 length is 13 residues.

This clonotype was seen a handful of times. The V call is TRBV29-1, the J call TRBJ2-6, with D possibly matching TRBD1 (5 bases). Trimming took off 1 base at V and 0 bases at J, with 10 bases between the two ends. CDR1 is SQVTM, CDR2 ANQGSEA, per germline. The CDR3 has 16 amino acids. CDR3 bases: TGCAGCGTTGAAGTTTGGGGCCGCTCTGGGGCCAACGTCCTGACTTTC. Amino acids: CSVEVWGRSGANVLTF. Together with reference TRBV29-1 and TRBJ2-6, the CDR3 gives the full variable domain: SAVISQKPSRDICQRGTSLTIQCQVDSQVTMMFWYRQQPGQSLTLIATANQGSEATYESGFVIDKFPISRPNLTFSTLTVSNMSPEDSSIYLCSVEVWGRSGANVLTFGAGSRLTVL.

The chain has TRBV20-1 and TRBJ1-4; D may be TRBD1 (5 bases). Germline V lookup: CDR1 DFQATT, CDR2 SNEGSKA (reference sequence). The V and J ends lost 2 bases and 14 bases respectively, with 15 bases between them. This CDR3 spans 12 amino acids. The CDR3 spells CSARQGDVGLFF. DNA of the CDR3: TGCAGTGCTAGACAGGGCGATGTCGGTCTGTTTTTT.

This clonotype was counted only a few times. V gene TRBV12-3 or TRBV12-4 combines with J gene TRBJ2-7; D is unresolved. The V end lost 5 bases, the J end lost 0 bases, and 8 bases lay between the germline ends. The CDR3 sequence is 13 residues long. CDR3 protein: CASSGWGSYEQYF. For the CDR3, the DNA is TGTGCCAGCAGTGGATGGGGCTCCTACGAGCAGTACTTC.

This clonotype was seen a handful of times. V gene TRBV6-2 or TRBV6-3 combines with J gene TRBJ2-1, with 10 bases identical to TRBD2. Germline loops: CDR1 MNHEY, CDR2 SVGEGT. This CDR3 is 15 amino acids long. V shed 9 bases, J shed 7 bases, and the junction held 12 bases outside the gene matches. CDR3 sequence reads: CASKPIAGGRNEQFF. CDR3 sequence (DNA): TGTGCCAGTAAACCCATAGCGGGGGGCCGGAATGAGCAGTTCTTC.

This clonotype was seen more than once but under ten times. V is TRBV20-1 and J is TRBJ2-1; unclear D gene. CDR3 size: 14 residues. V lost 3 bases, J lost 1 base, and 10 bases lay in between. Per the germline V gene, CDR1 is DFQATT and CDR2 is SNEGSKA (reference sequence). CDR3 nucleotide sequence: TGCAGTGCTAGGCGCCTGGAATCCTACAATGAGCAGTTCTTC. This codes for CSARRLESYNEQFF.

This CDR3 is CASGEQGSMAYNEQFF. The CDR3 DNA is TGTGCCAGCGGGGAGCAGGGTTCAATGGCCTACAATGAGCAGTTCTTC. The genes are TRBV5-6 and TRBJ2-1; possibly TRBD1 or TRBD2 for D (5 bases each). Deletions cut 7 bases from V and 2 bases from J, with 19 bases between. CDR3 length: 16 amino acids. Germline CDR1 reads SGHDT; CDR2 reads YYEEEE.